One and the same sample provided the 19 T cell receptor beta chains below, sequenced in a study of blood T cell repertoires in COVID-19. TCRdb keeps only in-frame clones here, not all; method: immunoSEQ multiplex PCR. The sample has about 250,000 clones; around 82% are singletons. Sequenced material: peripheral blood. These receptors were taken from a human donor with COVID-19, enrolled during active disease. The donor label of this sample is uncertain.

V is TRBV2 and J is TRBJ2-7, with 10 bases aligning to TRBD1. Germline trimming cut 7 bases from V and 3 bases from J; bases unmatched to any gene: 3. From germline, CDR1 is SNHLY and CDR2 FYNNEI. The CDR3 loop spans 13 amino acids. CDR3 DNA sequence: TGTGCCAGCATAAGGGACAGGGGCTACGAGCAGTACTTC. Its protein product is CASIRDRGYEQYF. Based on the CDR3 plus reference TRBV2 and TRBJ2-7, the full variable domain is EPEVTQTPSHQVTQMGQEVILRCVPISNHLYFYWYRQILGQKVEFLVSFYNNEISEKSEIFDDQFSVERPDGSNFTLKIRSTKLEDSAMYFCASIRDRGYEQYFGPGTRLTVT.

J is TRBJ2-1 and V is TRBV14; D gene unclear. The CDR3 consists of 14 residues. Germline V gene lookup returns CDR1 SGHDN and CDR2 FVKESK. Trimming took off 4 bases at V and 7 bases at J, with 14 bases between the two ends. The chain's CDR3 is CASSLRSGWNEQFF. The DNA of the CDR3 is TGTGCCAGCAGCCTCCGGTCAGGATGGAATGAGCAGTTCTTC.

The chain combines TRBV5-1 with TRBJ2-6; D unresolved. CDR3 length: 16 residues. Germline assignment: CDR1 SGHRS and CDR2 YFSETQ. The V end was cut by 0 bases, the J end by 0 bases, with 7 bases between. The CDR3, as DNA: TGCGCCAGCAGCTTGGCCCAGGTCTCTGGGGCCAACGTCCTGACTTTC. Protein product: CASSLAQVSGANVLTF.

This rearrangement joins TRBV5-6 to TRBJ2-1; a possible D gene is TRBD2 (5 bases). The CDR3 length is 16 residues. V lost 0 bases, J lost 5 bases, and 15 bases lay in between. The germline CDR1 and CDR2 sequences are SGHDT and YYEEEE. The CDR3 DNA reads as TGTGCCAGCAGCTTGGCTCTAGCCCCACCCCACAATGAGCAGTTCTTC. This translates into CASSLALAPPHNEQFF.

V usage is TRBV28 and J usage is TRBJ1-2; 10 bases agree with TRBD1. J gave up 8 bases and V 5 bases, and 8 bases lay outside the gene matches. Germline V CDR1 and CDR2: MDHEN, SYDVKM. The CDR3 runs 14 residues. The CDR3 sequence is CASSPPGQGIGYTF. The CDR3 region has the DNA TGTGCCAGCAGTCCCCCGGGACAGGGGATCGGCTACACCTTC.

This chain links TRBV2 with TRBJ1-3; D uncertain. This CDR3 has 14 residues. Trimming stripped 8 bases from V and 0 bases from J, with 11 bases between. Germline V gives CDR1 SNHLY, CDR2 FYNNEI. CDR3 sequence reads: CASRVGSSGNTIYF. In nucleotides, the CDR3 is TGTGCCAGCCGGGTCGGAAGCTCTGGAAACACCATATATTTT.

The chain carries TRBV5-1 and TRBJ2-1, with 9 bases that match TRBD2. J gave up 1 base and V 2 bases, and 4 bases lay outside the gene matches. From germline, CDR1 is SGHRS and CDR2 YFSETQ. The CDR3 is 16 residues long. The CDR3 DNA sequence: TGCGCCAGCAGCTTTATAGCGGGAGTTTCCTACAATGAGCAGTTCTTC. This encodes CASSFIAGVSYNEQFF.

The chain recombines TRBV18 with TRBJ2-3; 7 bases are shared with TRBD2. From germline, CDR1 is KGHSH and CDR2 LQKENI. The CDR3 is made up of 14 amino acids. The V gene end was trimmed by 6 bases and the J gene end by 2 bases; junction bases not matched to a gene: 5. CDR3 nucleotides: TGTGCCAGCTCCCTAACTAGCGCCACAGATACGCAGTATTTT. Translating it yields CASSLTSATDTQYF.

The chain joins TRBV29-1 to TRBJ1-2; 7 bases map to TRBD1. The trim removed 0 bases at V and 6 bases at J, leaving 13 bases unmatched. This CDR3 region has 16 residues. Germline V gene lookup returns CDR1 SQVTM and CDR2 ANQGSEA. The CDR3: CSVEDKGQVMADGYTF. CDR3 DNA sequence: TGCAGCGTTGAAGATAAAGGACAGGTCATGGCGGATGGCTACACCTTC.

The CDR3 spells CASSQERARDRVGGYTF. The DNA of the CDR3 is TGCGCCAGCAGCCAAGAGAGAGCCCGGGACAGGGTAGGCGGCTACACCTTC. The chain joins TRBV4-3 to TRBJ1-2; the match to TRBD1 covers 9 bases. CDR1 and CDR2 (germline): LGHNA, YSLEER. The CDR3 has 17 residues. V lost 0 bases, J lost 8 bases, and 13 bases stayed unmatched.

The genes are TRBV7-2 and TRBJ2-1, with D perhaps matching TRBD1 (5 bases). CDR3 size: 15 residues. Trimming took 2 bases from V and 2 from J, leaving 10 bases between them. Per the germline V gene, CDR1 is SGHTA and CDR2 is FQGNSA. The CDR3 DNA reads TGTGCCAGCAGCTTAAGTCAGGGCCCCTACAATGAGCAGTTCTTC. Protein product: CASSLSQGPYNEQFF.

This chain links TRBV19 with TRBJ1-5; D might be TRBD1 (6 bases). The CDR3 runs 16 residues. With 0 bases removed from V and 3 bases from J, the gap between germline ends came to 12 bases. CDR1 LNHDA and CDR2 SQIVND come from the germline V gene (reference sequence). As DNA, the CDR3 is TGTGCCAGTAGTATAGAGGTGGGACAAGACAATCAGCCCCAGCATTTT. It yields the protein CASSIEVGQDNQPQHF.

CDR3 sequence: CASSLAGTGHQPQHF. The CDR3 DNA reads as TGCGCCAGCAGCTTGGCTGGGACAGGACATCAGCCCCAGCATTTT. This chain uses TRBV5-1 with TRBJ1-5; TRBD1 matches at 8 bases. V gave up 0 bases and J gave up 5 bases; unmatched junction bases: 4. The CDR3 is 15 amino acids. Germline CDR1 reads SGHRS; CDR2 reads YFSETQ.

This clone was recorded a few times. V is TRBV2 and J is TRBJ2-2; the match to TRBD2 covers 8 bases. CDR3 length: 15 residues. Germline trimming cut 7 bases from V and 7 bases from J; bases unmatched to any gene: 11. Germline CDR1 SNHLY, CDR2 FYNNEI. CDR3: CASNPGGSTIGELFF. The CDR3 DNA follows: TGTGCCAGCAACCCGGGAGGGAGTACTATCGGGGAGCTGTTTTTT.

The rearrangement joins TRBV3-1 (or the pseudogene TRBV3-2) to TRBJ2-7, with 12 positions matching TRBD2. Per the germline V gene, CDR1 is LGHDT and CDR2 is YNNKEL (reference sequence). The CDR3 sequence is 16 residues long. Trimming at V came to 4 bases and at J to 6 bases, leaving 10 bases not matched to a gene. The CDR3 nucleotides are TGTGCCAGCAGCCCTATCCCGACTAGCGGGAGTTTCGAGCAGTACTTC. Its protein product is CASSPIPTSGSFEQYF.

CDR3 region: CASGLAGVATDTQYF. Written as DNA, the CDR3 is TGTGCCAGCGGGCTAGCGGGGGTAGCCACAGATACGCAGTATTTT. The rearrangement joins TRBV7-3 to TRBJ2-3; 10 bases are a match to TRBD2. Per the germline V gene, CDR1 is SGHTA and CDR2 is FQGTGA. J was trimmed by 2 bases and V by 8 bases; bases with no gene match: 7. CDR3 length: 15 residues.

V usage is TRBV28 and J usage is TRBJ2-2; 12 bases line up with TRBD2. The CDR3 runs 16 residues. Germline loops: CDR1 MDHEN, CDR2 SYDVKM. The V gene end was trimmed by 7 bases and the J gene end by 4 bases; junction bases not matched to a gene: 7. Here the CDR3 DNA reads TGTGCCAGCAAGGCTAGCGGGAGGGCCGCCACCGGGGAGCTGTTTTTT. This codes for CASKASGRAATGELFF.

V is TRBV21-1 and J is TRBJ1-3. TRBV21-1 is described as a pseudogene. The CDR3 consists of 17 residues. In DNA, the CDR3 is TGTGCCAGCAGCAAAGGGGAGTGGAAAACGGGTGGAAACACCATATATTTT. Translating it yields CASSKGEWKTGGNTIYF.

This chain joins TRBV5-1 and TRBJ1-1; D ambiguous. The length of the CDR3 is 15 residues. Looked up from germline, CDR1 is SGHRS and CDR2 is YFSETQ. Deletions cut 1 base from V and 4 bases from J, with 14 bases between. CDR3 region: CASSLFGHEGTEAFF. CDR3 bases: TGCGCCAGCAGCTTGTTCGGTCATGAGGGCACTGAAGCTTTCTTT.